These 16 T cell receptor beta chains were sequenced from one sample in a study of response to subunit inactivated influenza vaccine (dated 2018 in TCRdb). Library generation was performed with RT-PCR. For sequencing, an Illumina HiSeq 2500 was employed. The raw public data were reprocessed by TCRdb itself: fastp quality trimming at Q25, MiXCR clonotype calling, in-frame beta chains only. Entries that share a CDR3 protein sequence are merged under the most common genes and DNA. The sample yields hundreds of thousands of distinct CDR3 sequences; approximately 10% were counted once. The leading ten clones occupy approximately 10% of the sample. The data also belong to a second study, concerning T cells expressing NK-cell markers. The second study, in turn, reports: 5'RACE template switching, by which a universal primer site and unique molecular identifiers were added, was used to make TCR beta cDNA libraries.

The material sequenced was PBMCs from blood, taken on the day of vaccination. The receptors originated from a man in his fifties who received an inactivated influenza vaccine. Donor details come from another sample of the same person, matched by shared clones.

The rearrangement uses TRBV20-1 and TRBJ1-6; maybe TRBD1 (6 bases). The germline gives CDR1 DFQATT, CDR2 SNEGSKA (reference sequence). The CDR3 contains 15 residues. With 2 bases removed from V and 0 bases from J, the gap between germline ends came to 8 bases. CDR3 sequence (DNA): TGCAGTGCTAGATCACAGGGCTCCTATAATTCACCCCTCCACTTT. It is translated as CSARSQGSYNSPLHF.

This clonotype was found many times. J is TRBJ2-1 and V is TRBV24-1; TRBD2 matches at 8 bases. J was trimmed by 6 bases and V by 5 bases; bases with no gene match: 5. Germline V gene data show CDR1 as KGHDR and CDR2 as SFDVKD. This CDR3 is 14 amino acids long. The CDR3 protein is CATSVAGLSNEQFF. For the CDR3, the DNA is TGTGCCACCAGTGTAGCGGGGTTAAGCAATGAGCAGTTCTTC.

This clonotype was found many times. V usage is TRBV7-2 and J usage is TRBJ2-4; 8 nucleotides match TRBD1. Germline CDR1 reads SGHTA; CDR2 reads FQGNSA. The V and J ends lost 4 bases and 8 bases, in that order; junction bases with no gene match: 7. The CDR3 sequence is 14 residues long. The CDR3 DNA reads TGTGCCAGCAGCTCGGACAGGGCGGTCGACATTCAGTACTTC. The encoded protein is CASSSDRAVDIQYF.

Concerning this clonotype: Germline and junction disagree at one end, which may indicate a read error. This chain joins TRBV4-2 and TRBJ2-2; 8 bases align to TRBD1. This CDR3 is built from 12 residues. CDR1 is LGHNA and CDR2 is YNFKEQ in the germline V gene. CDR3 protein: CASSQGGRGRIF. As DNA, the CDR3 is TGTGCCAGCAGCCAGGGGGGCAGGGGGCGGATTTTT.

The genes are TRBV7-2 and TRBJ2-5; weak D call: TRBD2 (6 bases). CDR1 is SGHTA, CDR2 FQGNSA, per germline. V lost 5 bases to trimming and J lost 2 bases, with 12 bases between them. The CDR3 sequence is 14 residues long. The CDR3 nucleotides are TGTGCCAGCAGCCCCATGGGGGGACAAGAGACCCAGTACTTC. Protein: CASSPMGGQETQYF.

V is TRBV7-2 and J is TRBJ2-3, with TRBD2 matching 8 bases. CDR1 SGHTA and CDR2 FQGNSA come from the germline V gene. V trimming: 2 bases; J trimming: 4 bases; junction bases outside the gene matches: 5. This CDR3 contains 15 residues. CDR3 protein: CASSLRSGSSDTQYF. As DNA, the CDR3 is TGTGCCAGCAGCTTAAGGAGCGGGAGCTCAGATACGCAGTATTTT.

This clonotype was recorded at least ten times. V and J are TRBV3-1 and TRBJ2-5; 10 bases fit TRBD2. The CDR3 is made up of 15 amino acids. The germline gives CDR1 LGHDT, CDR2 YNNKEL (reference sequence). Losses at the gene ends were 7 bases for V and 1 base for J; bases not matched to a gene: 6. The CDR3 bases are TGTGCCAGCACCGCTAGCGGGAGATCCCAAGAGACCCAGTACTTC. Translated, it gives CASTASGRSQETQYF.

The chain recombines TRBV27 with TRBJ2-7, with TRBD1 matching over 8 bases. V shed 6 bases and J 5 bases; nucleotides not matched to a gene: 6. From germline, CDR1 is MNHEY and CDR2 SMNVEV (reference sequence). The CDR3 contains 13 residues. CDR3 DNA sequence: TGTGCCAGCAGCCGACAGGGGAACGACGAGCAGTACTTC. Residues: CASSRQGNDEQYF.

Ten or more counts support this clonotype. This chain connects TRBV9 to TRBJ2-2; D is uncertain. The V end was cut by 4 bases, the J end by 5 bases, with 18 bases between. CDR3 length equals 16 residues. The germline CDR1 and CDR2 sequences are SGDLS and YYNGEE. CDR3 loop: CASSPRLGLTTGELFF. The CDR3 coding sequence is TGTGCCAGCAGCCCACGACTGGGCTTGACAACCGGGGAGCTGTTTTTT.

The sample holds a few counts of this clonotype. In nucleotides, the CDR3 is TGTGCCAGCAGTTTAGATCGACATCTTAGCGGGGGGGAAGAGACCCAGTACTTC. Protein: CASSLDRHLSGGEETQYF. J is TRBJ2-5 and V is TRBV12-3 or TRBV12-4, with 11 bases fitting TRBD2. The CDR3 has 18 amino acids. V was pared by 1 base and J by 3 bases, with 10 bases of the junction left unmatched.

The chain links TRBV7-9 to TRBJ1-2; no firm D call. This CDR3 contains 14 residues. Per the germline V gene, CDR1 is SEHNR and CDR2 is FQNEAQ (reference sequence). Trimming cost V 1 base and J 4 bases, with 10 bases left between them. Written as DNA, the CDR3 is TGTGCCAGCAGCTTAGTATCTCCCCCCTATGGCTACACCTTC. Residues: CASSLVSPPYGYTF.

This rearrangement joins TRBV21-1 to TRBJ2-7; whether TRBD1, the table's D call, matches the DNA was not checked. TRBV21-1 is flagged as a pseudogene. The CDR3 is 14 residues long. CDR3 loop: CASSSPCGRNEQYF. CDR3 DNA: TGTGCCAGCAGCTCCCCCTGTGGCAGAAACGAGCAGTACTTC.

This clonotype was detected ten times or more. V is TRBV12-3 or TRBV12-4 and J is TRBJ2-3, with 8 bases aligning to TRBD2. This CDR3 has 16 amino acids. V lost 4 bases and J lost 0; bases outside the gene matches: 6. CDR3 amino acids: CASSYNSGMSTDTQYF. The CDR3 DNA reads as TGTGCCAGCAGTTATAATAGCGGGATGAGCACAGATACGCAGTATTTT.

There are a few counts of this clonotype. The chain carries TRBV28 and TRBJ1-5, with 7 bases aligning to TRBD1. This CDR3 has 13 residues. CDR1 and CDR2 (germline): MDHEN, SYDVKM. V dropped 5 bases and J dropped 13; count of bases not matched to a gene: 11. This chain's CDR3 is CASSLGLTGTQHF. CDR3 nucleotides: TGTGCCAGCAGTCTAGGTCTGACAGGGACACAGCATTTT.

This clonotype came up many times. The chain's CDR3 is CASSLVPSGRESVEQFF. In nucleotides, the CDR3 is TGCGCCAGCAGCTTGGTCCCCAGCGGGAGAGAGTCAGTTGAGCAGTTCTTC. The chain has TRBV5-1 and TRBJ2-1; 8 bases fit TRBD2. The germline V gene has CDR1 SGHRS and CDR2 YFSETQ. CDR3 length: 17 residues. Losses at the gene ends were 0 bases for V and 9 bases for J; bases not matched to a gene: 14.

Ten or more counts support this clonotype. The chain joins TRBV19 to TRBJ2-7; TRBD1 matches at 9 bases. Germline CDR1 LNHDA, CDR2 SQIVND (reference sequence). The V gene end was trimmed by 7 bases and the J gene end by 4 bases; junction bases not matched to a gene: 11. The CDR3 has 15 residues. In nucleotides, the CDR3 is TGTGCCAGTATGAGAGGACAGGGGTTGTCGTACGAGCAGTACTTC. Residues: CASMRGQGLSYEQYF.